The source of this T cell receptor beta chain is a study of blood T cell repertoires in COVID-19. About the study: Acute and convalescent COVID-19 samples came from the United States, Italy and Spain. T cells, B-cell-depleted T cells, or PBMCs provided the cDNA or gDNA that served as material.

This CDR3 has 16 amino acids. V was clipped by 7 bases and J by 1 base, with 17 bases between them. CDR1 MNHNY and CDR2 SVGAGI come from the germline V gene (reference sequence). In the original processing: Amplification with reference gene primers provided the estimates of nucleated cell counts. Data came from immunoSEQ multiplex PCR; TCRdb stores just in-frame clones and leaves some out. V, J and clone size derive from that table, while D and trimming were established from the DNA sequence. The table has 200,000 to 300,000 clones, around four fifths seen once. The V call is TRBV6-6, the J call TRBJ1-5; D is uncertain. This clonotype was obtained from a man in his 60s with acute or convalescent COVID-19. Sequencing used peripheral blood. CDR3 nucleotide sequence: TGTGCCAGCAATGAGGAAGTCATCCGGAGCAATCAGCCCCAGCATTTT. Translated, it gives CASNEEVIRSNQPQHF.